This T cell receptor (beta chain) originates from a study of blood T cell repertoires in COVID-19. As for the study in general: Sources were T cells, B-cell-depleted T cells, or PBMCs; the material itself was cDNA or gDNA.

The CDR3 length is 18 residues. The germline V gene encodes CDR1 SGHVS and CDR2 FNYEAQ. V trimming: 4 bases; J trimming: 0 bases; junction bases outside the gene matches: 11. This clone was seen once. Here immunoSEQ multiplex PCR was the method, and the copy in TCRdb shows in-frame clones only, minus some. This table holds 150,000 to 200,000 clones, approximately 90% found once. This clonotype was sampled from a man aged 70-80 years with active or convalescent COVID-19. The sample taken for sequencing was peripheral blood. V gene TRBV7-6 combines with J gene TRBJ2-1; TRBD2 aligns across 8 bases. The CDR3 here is CASSSPPGLGRSYNEQFF. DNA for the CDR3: TGTGCCAGCAGCTCCCCCCCGGGACTAGGCCGCTCCTACAATGAGCAGTTCTTC.